This entry lists 24 T cell receptor beta chains sequenced from one sample in a study of blood T cell repertoires in COVID-19. Repertoires were generated with immunoSEQ multiplex PCR, while TCRdb's copy carries only in-frame clones and drops some. Of approximately 200,000 clones in the sample, 88% were seen once. The sequenced material came from peripheral blood. The receptors stem from a woman in her 30s with acute or convalescent COVID-19.

The chain recombines TRBV5-4 with TRBJ2-7, with a tentative D call TRBD2 (6 bases). Germline CDR1 is SGHNT and CDR2 is YYREEE (reference sequence). This CDR3 contains 16 residues. Trimming pared 4 bases from V and 0 bases from J, leaving 17 bases between. The CDR3 spells CASSKATGTHSYEQYF. CDR3 DNA sequence: TGTGCCAGCAGCAAAGCAACCGGGACTCACTCCTACGAGCAGTACTTC.

The chain couples TRBV11-2 to TRBJ2-7; D is possibly TRBD1 (6 bases). Germline CDR1 reads SGHAT; CDR2 reads FQNNGV. The CDR3 is 13 amino acids. V was trimmed by 5 bases and J by 2 bases, leaving 10 bases between them. CDR3 nucleotide sequence: TGTGCCAGCAGCCAAGGGGGAACCTACGAGCAGTACTTC. Protein product: CASSQGGTYEQYF. The complete variable domain, with remaining parts taken from reference TRBV11-2 and TRBJ2-7, reads EAGVAQSPRYKIIEKRQSVAFWCNPISGHATLYWYQQILGQGPKLLIQFQNNGVVDDSQLPKDRFSAERLKGVDSTLKIQPAKLEDSAVYLCASSQGGTYEQYFGPGTRLTVT.

This chain links TRBV11-1 with TRBJ2-2; no clear D gene. Germline V gene data show CDR1 as SGHAT and CDR2 as FQDESV (reference sequence). The CDR3 is 13 residues long. Trimming shortened V by 3 bases and J by 5 bases, and 7 bases separated the two germline ends. Here the CDR3 reads CASSFPLTGELFF. CDR3 nucleotides: TGTGCCAGCAGCTTCCCTTTAACCGGGGAGCTGTTTTTT.

The rearrangement uses TRBV7-9 and TRBJ2-5; D unclear. Trimming cost V 5 bases and J 2 bases, with 9 bases left between them. Germline V gene lookup returns CDR1 SEHNR and CDR2 FQNEAQ (reference sequence). The CDR3 consists of 13 residues. CDR3 in DNA: TGTGCCAGCAGCCCCCCTAGTCAAGAGACCCAGTACTTC. Its translation is CASSPPSQETQYF.

The chain employs TRBV11-2 and TRBJ2-7, with D tentatively TRBD2 (6 bases). Per germline, CDR1 SGHAT and CDR2 FQNNGV. This CDR3 is built from 14 residues. Trimming took off 1 base at V and 6 bases at J, with 13 bases between the two ends. CDR3 sequence reads: CASSLGGISGEQYF. The CDR3 bases are TGTGCCAGCAGCTTAGGGGGGATTAGCGGCGAGCAGTACTTC.

This chain connects TRBV19 to TRBJ1-2; weak D call: TRBD1 (5 bases). The V end lost 0 bases, the J end lost 2 bases, and 10 bases lay between the germline ends. This CDR3 is 15 amino acids long. Per the germline V gene, CDR1 is LNHDA and CDR2 is SQIVND (reference sequence). This CDR3 is CASSIEAGRNYGYTF. In nucleotides, the CDR3 is TGTGCCAGTAGTATAGAAGCAGGGCGGAACTATGGCTACACCTTC.

The chain has TRBV27 and TRBJ1-1, with unresolved D. CDR3 length: 9 amino acids. CDR1 MNHEY and CDR2 SMNVEV come from the germline V gene (reference sequence). V was shortened by 8 bases and J by 10 bases, with 8 bases between the two germline ends. The CDR3 spells CASVPVAFF. The CDR3 nucleotides read TGTGCCAGCGTCCCTGTAGCTTTCTTT.

The genes are TRBV2 and TRBJ2-5; D gene ambiguous. Germline CDR1 is SNHLY and CDR2 is FYNNEI. The CDR3 is 17 residues long. Trimming pared 1 base from V and 4 bases from J, leaving 19 bases between. The chain's CDR3 is CASSEVSLSPRGETQYF. CDR3 bases: TGTGCCAGCAGTGAAGTATCCCTCAGCCCCAGAGGAGAGACCCAGTACTTC. The full variable domain, rest sourced from reference TRBV2 and TRBJ2-5, is EPEVTQTPSHQVTQMGQEVILRCVPISNHLYFYWYRQILGQKVEFLVSFYNNEISEKSEIFDDQFSVERPDGSNFTLKIRSTKLEDSAMYFCASSEVSLSPRGETQYFGPGTRLLVL.

This chain joins TRBV6-1 and TRBJ1-1; D perhaps matches TRBD1 (5 bases). V lost 3 bases and J 11 bases, leaving 10 bases between the germline ends. From germline, CDR1 is MNHNS and CDR2 SASEGT. This CDR3 has 11 residues. CDR3 in DNA: TGTGCCAGCAGTGATGATGGGGGGGCTTTCTTT. Residues: CASSDDGGAFF.

CDR3 loop: CASSLDGTAPSGANVLTF. CDR3 bases: TGCGCCAGCAGCTTGGATGGGACAGCACCCTCTGGGGCCAACGTCCTGACTTTC. The gene calls are TRBV5-1 and TRBJ2-6; 7 bases match TRBD1. This CDR3 is built from 18 residues. Unmatched junction bases numbered 6, after V lost 0 bases and J lost 0 bases. In germline, CDR1 is SGHRS, CDR2 YFSETQ.

The chain couples TRBV9 to TRBJ2-7; 15 bases are shared with TRBD2. CDR3 length: 16 amino acids. CDR1 is SGDLS and CDR2 is YYNGEE in the germline V gene. The J segment lost 4 bases and the V segment lost 4 bases, leaving 6 bases of the junction unmatched. The chain's CDR3 is CASSPGLAGGQYEQYF. In DNA form, the CDR3 reads TGTGCCAGCAGCCCTGGACTAGCGGGAGGGCAATACGAGCAGTACTTC.

This clone was seen only once. V and J are TRBV5-1 and TRBJ2-5, with D perhaps matching TRBD1 (5 bases). Germline V gene data show CDR1 as SGHRS and CDR2 as YFSETQ. The V and J ends lost 2 bases and 5 bases respectively, with 13 bases between them. The CDR3 has 14 residues. The CDR3 DNA reads as TGCGCCAGCAGCTTCCCGACAGAATCCGAGACCCAGTACTTC. This translates into CASSFPTESETQYF.

The rearrangement links TRBV15 to TRBJ2-1, with a possible D match to TRBD1 (5 bases). V was clipped by 0 bases and J by 4 bases, with 10 bases between them. Germline values: CDR1 LNHNV, CDR2 YYDKDF (reference sequence). The CDR3 sequence is 15 residues long. CDR3 sequence: CATSRDPQGYNEQFF. CDR3 sequence (DNA): TGTGCCACCAGCAGAGATCCTCAGGGTTACAATGAGCAGTTCTTC.

The chain recombines TRBV7-9 with TRBJ1-1; D possibly corresponds to TRBD1 (6 bases). The CDR3 extends over 14 amino acids. Germline CDR1 reads SEHNR; CDR2 reads FQNEAQ (reference sequence). The V gene lost 4 bases and the J gene lost 3 bases, with 12 bases spanning the gap. In nucleotides, the CDR3 is TGTGCCAGCAGCTCCCTTCACAGGGACACTGAAGCTTTCTTT. Its translation: CASSSLHRDTEAFF.

The sample holds a few counts of this clone. The chain carries TRBV12-5 and TRBJ2-2, with no clear D. Germline CDR1 reads LGHNT; CDR2 reads FRNRAP. This CDR3 is built from 14 residues. V was clipped by 6 bases and J by 7 bases, with 15 bases between them. The CDR3 loop reads CASGPNFPNGELFF. The CDR3 coding sequence is TGTGCTAGTGGGCCTAACTTCCCAAACGGGGAGCTGTTTTTT.

The chain's CDR3 is CASSLSGIYNEQFF. The DNA for the CDR3 is TGCGCCAGCAGCTTAAGCGGGATCTACAATGAGCAGTTCTTC. The V gene is TRBV5-1, the J gene TRBJ2-1, with TRBD2 identical over 7 bases. This CDR3 is built from 14 residues. Germline CDR1 and CDR2: SGHRS and YFSETQ. V shed 2 bases and J 3 bases; nucleotides not matched to a gene: 2.

This clone was counted a single time. The rearrangement links TRBV2 to TRBJ2-1; a weak D match, TRBD1 (6 bases). Germline-derived CDR1 and CDR2 are SNHLY and FYNNEI. This CDR3 contains 14 residues. V was trimmed by 7 bases and J by 1 base, leaving 11 bases between them. CDR3 in amino acids: CASNRDNSYNEQFF. DNA for the CDR3: TGTGCCAGCAACCGGGACAATTCCTACAATGAGCAGTTCTTC.

This chain connects TRBV19 to TRBJ1-5; maybe TRBD1 (5 bases). Deletions cut 1 base from V and 9 bases from J, with 10 bases between. Germline V lookup: CDR1 LNHDA, CDR2 SQIVND (reference sequence). The length of the CDR3 is 13 residues. The CDR3 DNA reads TGTGCCAGTAGTATAGGCGGGGGGGGGCCCCAGCATTTT. As protein: CASSIGGGGPQHF.

The gene calls are TRBV6-1 and TRBJ1-2; D possibly corresponds to TRBD1 (6 bases). CDR3 size: 15 residues. V gave up 3 bases and J gave up 4 bases, with 15 bases separating them. CDR1 is MNHNS and CDR2 is SASEGT in the germline V gene. CDR3 region: CASSEQMGGLYGYTF. CDR3 DNA: TGTGCCAGCAGTGAGCAGATGGGGGGGCTCTATGGCTACACCTTC.

The gene calls are TRBV18 and TRBJ2-5; possible D gene TRBD2, 5 bases. V was trimmed by 3 bases and J by 1 base, leaving 15 bases between them. From germline, CDR1 is KGHSH and CDR2 LQKENI. This CDR3 comprises 16 residues. CDR3: CASSPPERMGQETQYF. CDR3 sequence (DNA): TGTGCCAGCTCACCGCCTGAGCGGATGGGCCAAGAGACCCAGTACTTC.

This chain connects TRBV5-1 to TRBJ1-4; 7 bases align to TRBD1. The germline V gene encodes CDR1 SGHRS and CDR2 YFSETQ. V was clipped by 1 base and J by 11 bases; unmatched bases: 5. The CDR3 is made up of 13 amino acids. The CDR3: CASSLPGGMKLFF. CDR3 DNA sequence: TGCGCCAGCAGCTTGCCAGGGGGAATGAAACTGTTTTTT.

This clone was seen a single time. The chain combines TRBV10-1 with TRBJ2-1; D gene unclear. Trimming removed 5 bases at V and 9 bases at J, with 17 bases between. CDR1 and CDR2 from the germline V gene are WNHNN and SYGVQD (reference sequence). The CDR3 is made up of 14 amino acids. The CDR3 reads CASSRGLASGEQFF. The CDR3, as DNA: TGCGCCAGCAGTAGAGGCCTTGCCTCGGGTGAGCAGTTCTTC.

This clone was seen a few times. The V and J genes are TRBV30 and TRBJ1-6; 10 bases fit TRBD1. Germline V gives CDR1 GTSNPN, CDR2 SVGIG (reference sequence). The J segment lost 10 bases and the V segment lost 0 bases, leaving 6 bases of the junction unmatched. This CDR3 region has 15 residues. The CDR3 bases are TGTGCCTGGAGTGTACTGGGGACAGGGGTATCACCCCTCCACTTT. It yields the protein CAWSVLGTGVSPLHF.

The V call is TRBV10-1, the J call TRBJ2-2; D is undetermined. Germline V gives CDR1 WNHNN, CDR2 SYGVQD (reference sequence). V was clipped by 5 bases and J by 0 bases, with 4 bases between them. The CDR3 runs 13 residues. CDR3 sequence reads: CASSQTNTGELFF. In DNA form, the CDR3 reads TGCGCCAGCAGTCAGACGAACACCGGGGAGCTGTTTTTT.